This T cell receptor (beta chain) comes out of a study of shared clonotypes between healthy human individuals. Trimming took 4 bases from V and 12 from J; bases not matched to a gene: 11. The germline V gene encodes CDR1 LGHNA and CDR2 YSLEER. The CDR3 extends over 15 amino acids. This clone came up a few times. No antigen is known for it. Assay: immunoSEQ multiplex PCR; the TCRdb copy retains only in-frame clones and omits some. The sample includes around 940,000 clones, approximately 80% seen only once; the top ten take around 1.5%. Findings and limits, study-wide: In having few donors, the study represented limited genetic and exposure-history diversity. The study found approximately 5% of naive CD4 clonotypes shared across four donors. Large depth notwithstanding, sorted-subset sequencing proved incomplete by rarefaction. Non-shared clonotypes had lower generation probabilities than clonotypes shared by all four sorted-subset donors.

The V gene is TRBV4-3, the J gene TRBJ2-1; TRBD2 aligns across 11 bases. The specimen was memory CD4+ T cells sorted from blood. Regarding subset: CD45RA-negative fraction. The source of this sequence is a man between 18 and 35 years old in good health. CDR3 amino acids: CASSLRGTSGSVQFF. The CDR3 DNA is TGCGCCAGCAGCCTCCGCGGGACTAGCGGTTCGGTGCAGTTCTTC.